The rows below give T cell receptor beta chains drawn from one sample of a study of shared clonotypes between healthy human individuals. Sequencing used immunoSEQ multiplex PCR; TCRdb keeps in-frame clones, though not all of them. This table holds some 2,000,000 clones, approximately 96% found once. The sequenced sample consisted of naive CD4+ T cells sorted from blood. The receptors come from a man aged 18 to 29 in good health. Each CDR3 is given with its conserved first and last residue. The D gene is left open where the match is weak. Only some rows state a clone size, as once, few, many or a class for expanded clones.

D gene | CDR3 length | J gene | V gene | clone size | CDR3 protein | CDR3 DNA
NA | 15 | TRBJ2-5 | TRBV4-1 | NA | CASSDRGGWVETQYF | TGCGCCAGCAGCGACCGAGGGGGATGGGTAGAGACCCAGTACTTC
TRBD2 | 15 | TRBJ2-5 | TRBV5-1 | NA | CASSLEGGRVETQYF | TGCGCCAGCAGCTTGGAGGGCGGGAGGGTTGAGACCCAGTACTTC
NA | 14 | TRBJ1-4 | TRBV10-2 | NA | CASKTERFSEKLFF | TGCGCCAGCAAGACGGAGAGATTTTCCGAAAAACTGTTTTTT
NA | 12 | TRBJ1-1 | TRBV29-1 | NA | CSVDSGHSEAFF | TGCAGCGTTGACTCGGGACACTCTGAAGCTTTCTTT
TRBD1 | 14 | TRBJ1-5 | TRBV6-5 | once | CATQGQNSNQPQHF | TGTGCTACCCAGGGACAGAATAGCAATCAGCCCCAGCATTTT
NA | 14 | TRBJ1-6 | TRBV30 | NA | CAWSLGGGNSPLHF | TGTGCCTGGAGTTTGGGGGGGGGAAATTCACCCCTCCACTTT
NA | 14 | TRBJ1-6 | TRBV10-3 | NA | CAISSQGPYSPLHF | TGTGCCATCAGTTCTCAGGGTCCCTATTCACCCCTCCACTTT
NA | 14 | TRBJ2-5 | TRBV11-2 | NA | CASSLFRGGETQYF | TGTGCCAGCAGCTTGTTCAGGGGCGGAGAGACCCAGTACTTC
NA | 16 | TRBJ1-3 | TRBV5-4 | once | CASSSGTAPSGNTIYF | TGTGCCAGCAGCTCAGGTACCGCACCCTCTGGAAACACCATATATTTT
NA | 11 | TRBJ1-2 | TRBV28 | NA | CASSSDYGYTF | TGTGCCAGCAGTTCGGACTATGGCTACACCTTC
NA | 15 | TRBJ1-2 | TRBV10-3 | NA | CAISESNWPEGGYTF | TGTGCCATCAGTGAGTCGAACTGGCCGGAGGGTGGCTACACCTTC
TRBD2 | 17 | TRBJ2-3 | TRBV28 | NA | CASSSGGLAGGPDTQYF | TGTGCCAGCAGCTCCGGAGGACTAGCGGGGGGGCCGGATACGCAGTATTTT
NA | 14 | TRBJ1-6 | TRBV7-3 | NA | CASSSDLANSPLHF | TGTGCCAGCAGCTCGGATCTAGCCAATTCACCCCTCCACTTT
TRBD1 | 16 | TRBJ1-1 | TRBV9 | NA | CASSVVHPRGDTEAFF | TGTGCCAGCAGCGTAGTTCATCCCAGGGGGGACACTGAAGCTTTCTTT
NA | 11 | TRBJ1-1 | TRBV20-1 | once | CSATTGYEAFF | TGCAGTGCTACCACAGGGTATGAAGCTTTCTTT
NA | 16 | TRBJ1-1 | TRBV7-6 | NA | CASSPGAGKVDTEAFF | TGTGCCAGCAGCCCTGGGGCAGGAAAAGTAGACACTGAAGCTTTCTTT
NA | 12 | TRBJ1-4 | TRBV10-3 | NA | CAISNRQEKLFF | TGTGCCATTTCTAATCGACAGGAAAAACTGTTTTTT
NA | 14 | TRBJ1-1 | TRBV5-6 | NA | CASSSRGWGTEAFF | TGTGCCAGCAGCTCCCGGGGGTGGGGCACTGAAGCTTTCTTT
NA | 15 | TRBJ2-7 | TRBV5-1 | once | CASSLNPSISYEQYF | TGCGCCAGCAGCTTGAACCCAAGTATCTCCTACGAGCAGTACTTC
NA | 12 | TRBJ2-7 | TRBV10-3 | few | CAIRSGPYEQYF | TGTGCCATCAGATCAGGGCCCTACGAGCAGTACTTC
NA | 14 | TRBJ2-7 | TRBV4-2 | NA | CASSQPDKNYEQYF | TGTGCCAGCAGCCAACCGGACAAAAACTACGAGCAGTACTTC
NA | 13 | TRBJ2-7 | TRBV6-1 | NA | CASPRDNSYEQYF | TGTGCCAGCCCACGGGACAACTCCTACGAGCAGTACTTC